The clone carrying this TCR beta chain was recorded at least ten times. The antigen remains unidentified. Molecular barcoded adaptors covering alpha/delta and beta/gamma chains were used on roughly 400 ng RNA. TCRdb re-called the reads through MiXCR, storing one row per CDR3 protein. The sample carries roughly 27,000 distinct CDR3 sequences, 13% to 15% recorded once. This specimen comes from a study of read filtering for tumor transcriptome and immune sequencing. Broader study findings: Even smaller IR-seq throughput identified most shared clonotypes. Dropping single-read clonotypes raised IR-seq and RNA-seq shared-clonotype correlation.

Bone marrow was sampled from every patient at the time of active disease. Germline loops: CDR1 DFQATT, CDR2 SNEGSKA (reference sequence). This CDR3 is 14 amino acids long. V lost 6 bases and J lost 2; bases outside the gene matches: 7. This chain links TRBV20-1 with TRBJ2-1; 7 nucleotides match TRBD2. The specimen sequenced was a population of CD138-negative cells sorted from bone marrow. This TCR derives from a donor at least 40 years old with multiple myeloma. CDR3 in DNA: TGCAGTGCGACCACTAGCGCGGCCTACAATGAGCAGTTCTTC. Protein: CSATTSAAYNEQFF.